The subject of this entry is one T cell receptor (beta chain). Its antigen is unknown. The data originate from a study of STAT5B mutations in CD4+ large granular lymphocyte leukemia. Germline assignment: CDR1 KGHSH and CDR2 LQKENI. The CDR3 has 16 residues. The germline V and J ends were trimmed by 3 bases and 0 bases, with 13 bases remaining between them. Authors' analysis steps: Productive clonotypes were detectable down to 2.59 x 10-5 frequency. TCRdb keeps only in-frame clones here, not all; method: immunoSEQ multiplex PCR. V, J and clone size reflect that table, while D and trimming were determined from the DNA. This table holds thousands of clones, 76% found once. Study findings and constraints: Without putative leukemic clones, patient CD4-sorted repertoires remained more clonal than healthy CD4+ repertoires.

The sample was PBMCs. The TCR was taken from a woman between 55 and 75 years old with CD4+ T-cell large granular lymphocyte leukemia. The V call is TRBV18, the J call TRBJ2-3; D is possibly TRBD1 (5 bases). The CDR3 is CASSPTRAVSTDTQYF. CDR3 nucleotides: TGTGCCAGCTCACCCACCAGGGCAGTGAGCACAGATACGCAGTATTTT.